The source of this T cell receptor beta chain is a study of blood T cells in healthy people across ages. Turning to the study itself: Template switching picked up about one barcoded beta molecule for each two T cells. Study results and limitations: Expanded clonotype shifts may have been confounded, as the donors had an unknown CMV status. Age advanced and TCR beta diversity per million T cells fell, roughly linearly.

A second PCR, run for roughly 7 to 11 cycles, used a sample-barcoded 5' primer plus a J-beta primer mix. TCRdb reprocessed the 5' RACE reads via MiXCR and lists one record per CDR3 protein. Altogether roughly 500,000 distinct CDR3 sequences are present, approximately 30% being singletons, with the ten largest covering around 18%. The V gene's germline CDR1 is SGHTA and CDR2 FQGNSA. This CDR3 region has 14 residues. Concerning this clonotype: The target antigen is unknown.

Sequencing was carried out using blood. This clonotype was sampled from an older woman in good health. The rearrangement links TRBV7-2 to TRBJ2-5; D unresolved. The DNA end favors TRBJ2-7, so the J call may be wrong. CDR3 nucleotide sequence: TGTGCCAGCAGCTTACTGGGTCAGTCCTACGAGCAGTACTTC. Its protein is CASSLLGQSYEQYF.